The text below deals with one TCR beta chain. This record belongs to a study of OX40 agonist ivuxolimab in advanced cancers. The CDR3 sequence is 17 residues long. Per the germline V gene, CDR1 is SGHTA and CDR2 is FQGTGA. With 1 base clipped from V and 3 bases from J, the junction kept 9 bases outside the gene matches. The method was immunoSEQ multiplex PCR; TCRdb's version includes in-frame clones alone and lacks a portion of them. The sample yields about 22,000 clones, 70% to 90% seen once. The clonotype was recovered from an adult with an advanced solid tumor such as melanoma, head and neck, liver or kidney cancer. The sequenced sample was CD4+ or CD8+ T cells sorted from blood, obtained in a trial of the OX40 agonist ivuxolimab. The chain recombines TRBV7-3 with TRBJ2-5; 9 nucleotides align to TRBD2. The CDR3 DNA reads TGTGCCAGCAGCTTAATGGCTAGCGGGGAGGGGGAAGAGACCCAGTACTTC. Its translation: CASSLMASGEGEETQYF.